The 26 T cell receptor beta chains presented below share a single source sample, sequenced in a study of OX40 agonist ivuxolimab in advanced cancers. Libraries were made using the immunoSEQ multiplex PCR assay. TCRdb took over this immuneACCESS table, retaining in-frame rearrangements with V and J assigned. Such tables are incomplete; in checked studies, under half of the missing clones stem from an unresolved V gene, and the remainder is unexplained. The sample table records 100,000 to 120,000 clones; about 92% of these occur just once. In total, the top ten clones hold 0.25% to 0.3% of the sample. Source: CD4+ or CD8+ T cells sorted from blood, taken in a trial of the OX40 agonist ivuxolimab. The receptors come from an adult with an advanced solid tumor such as melanoma, head and neck, liver or kidney cancer.

CDR3 sequence: CASSSRGGVNTEAFF. CDR3 DNA sequence: TGTGCCAGCAGTTCCCGGGGGGGCGTGAACACTGAAGCTTTCTTT. The gene calls are TRBV27 and TRBJ1-1; D may be TRBD1 (6 bases). This CDR3 is built from 15 residues. The germline V gene has CDR1 MNHEY and CDR2 SMNVEV (reference sequence). Trimming took 4 bases from V and 0 from J, leaving 12 bases between them.

The rearrangement uses TRBV7-9 and TRBJ2-1; D possibly uses TRBD1 or TRBD2 (5 bases each). Germline V gene sequence: CDR1 SEHNR, CDR2 FQNEAQ (reference sequence). V was clipped by 11 bases and J by 5 bases, with 13 bases between them. CDR3 length: 12 residues. CDR3 DNA: TGTGCCTACTTGGGACCGGACAATGAGCAGTTCTTC. It is translated as CAYLGPDNEQFF.

DNA of the CDR3: TGTGCCAGCAGTGACTCTCATGGGGTGGGGAGTGAAGCTTTCTTT. Protein: CASSDSHGVGSEAFF. This chain uses TRBV6-4 with TRBJ1-1; no clear D gene. The germline CDR1 and CDR2 sequences are MRHNA and SNTAGT. The CDR3 contains 15 residues. V lost 0 bases and J 7 bases, leaving 15 bases between the germline ends.

The rearrangement links TRBV2 to TRBJ2-5; TRBD2 matches 8 bases. The germline CDR1 and CDR2 sequences are SNHLY and FYNNEI. The CDR3 covers 12 residues. Trimming cost V 6 bases and J 5 bases; bases outside gene matches: 2. The CDR3 is CASRAGVETQYF. DNA for the CDR3: TGTGCCAGCAGAGCGGGAGTGGAGACCCAGTACTTC.

The J gene is TRBJ2-2, the V gene TRBV19, with 8 bases fitting TRBD1. Germline V gives CDR1 LNHDA, CDR2 SQIVND (reference sequence). The CDR3 runs to 17 residues. With V trimmed by 3 bases and J by 5 bases, 11 bases remained unmatched. The CDR3 sequence is CASSILRTGLETGELFF. The CDR3 DNA is TGTGCCAGTAGTATCCTTCGGACAGGGCTGGAGACCGGGGAGCTGTTTTTT.

J is TRBJ2-1 and V is TRBV6-5, with 9 bases fitting TRBD2. Germline CDR1 is MNHEY and CDR2 is SVGAGI. The CDR3 is 16 amino acids. V lost 0 bases, J lost 5 bases, and 5 bases stayed unmatched. The CDR3 DNA reads TGTGCCAGCAGTTACTCGAGTAGCGGGGGAAACAATGAGCAGTTCTTC. Translation gives CASSYSSSGGNNEQFF.

The chain has TRBV21-1 and TRBJ2-7; the table calls TRBD1, which could not be checked here. TRBV21-1 is recorded as a pseudogene. The CDR3 is 14 amino acids. Here the CDR3 reads CASSPTVHSYEQYF. CDR3 DNA: TGTGCCAGCAGCCCGACAGTACACTCCTACGAGCAGTACTTC.

V gene TRBV11-1 combines with J gene TRBJ2-7; no definite D call. V lost 3 bases and J lost 2, with 8 bases in between. The CDR3 contains 13 residues. Germline lookup yields CDR1 SGHAT and CDR2 FQDESV (reference sequence). In nucleotides, the CDR3 is TGTGCCAGCAGCTTCTCTTGGACCTACGAGCAGTACTTC. It codes for CASSFSWTYEQYF.

The chain recombines TRBV5-8 with TRBJ2-7; TRBD1 agrees at 7 bases. Germline V gives CDR1 SGHTS, CDR2 YDEGEE. The CDR3 loop spans 15 amino acids. J gave up 3 bases and V 0 bases, and 6 bases lay outside the gene matches. CDR3 loop: CASSLDPTGRYEQYF. CDR3 nucleotide sequence: TGTGCCAGCAGCTTGGACCCGACAGGGCGCTACGAGCAGTACTTC.

On this clone itself: This CDR3 is also generated by other DNA sequences in the sample. The V call is TRBV18, the J call TRBJ1-5; D possibly corresponds to TRBD1 (5 bases). Germline V gives CDR1 KGHSH, CDR2 LQKENI. V dropped 3 bases and J dropped 7 bases, with 10 bases sitting between them. The CDR3 consists of 13 residues. The CDR3 DNA reads TGTGCCAGCTCACCCCAGGGTAACCAGCCCCAGCATTTT. Its protein product is CASSPQGNQPQHF.

The chain carries TRBV7-3 and TRBJ2-6; D not resolved. The CDR3 is 17 amino acids. Trimming took 4 bases from V and 4 from J, leaving 17 bases between them. From germline, CDR1 is SGHTA and CDR2 FQGTGA. CDR3 nucleotide sequence: TGTGCCAGCAGCTCCCGGCCCCAAAGCTTCGGGGCCAACGTCCTGACTTTC. Its protein is CASSSRPQSFGANVLTF.

This clone has just one count. CDR3 amino acids: CASRATGGDEQFF. The CDR3 DNA is TGCGCCAGCAGGGCAACAGGGGGAGATGAGCAGTTCTTC. The rearrangement links TRBV10-1 to TRBJ2-1; 8 nucleotides match TRBD1. After removal of 6 bases from V and 8 bases from J, the junction contained 6 bases not matched to a gene. Germline V CDR1 and CDR2: WNHNN, SYGVQD (reference sequence). The CDR3 is 13 amino acids.

V usage is TRBV6-5 and J usage is TRBJ2-6; D is ambiguous. This CDR3 has 15 amino acids. The germline V gene encodes CDR1 MNHEY and CDR2 SVGAGI. With 2 bases removed from V and 2 bases from J, the gap between germline ends came to 7 bases. The CDR3 region is CASSYIATGANVLTF. The CDR3 DNA reads TGTGCCAGCAGTTACATAGCCACTGGGGCCAACGTCCTGACTTTC.

The rearrangement joins TRBV28 to TRBJ1-5, with D possibly matching TRBD1 (5 bases). The V end was cut by 2 bases, the J end by 3 bases, with 14 bases between. CDR3 length equals 16 residues. Germline assignment: CDR1 MDHEN and CDR2 SYDVKM. CDR3 coding DNA: TGTGCCAGCAGTTTAATCAGGGACCTCTACAATCAGCCCCAGCATTTT. It codes for CASSLIRDLYNQPQHF.

This chain connects TRBV6-5 to TRBJ2-7; weak D call: TRBD1 (5 bases). Germline CDR1 is MNHEY and CDR2 is SVGAGI. V was clipped by 2 bases and J by 4 bases, with 12 bases between them. The CDR3 contains 14 residues. As DNA, the CDR3 is TGTGCCAGCAGTTACCTCCCTTCAGGGTACGAGCAGTACTTC. Protein product: CASSYLPSGYEQYF.

This clone has a single count. This chain links TRBV4-2 with TRBJ1-2, with 9 positions matching TRBD1. CDR3 length equals 16 residues. V shed 5 bases and J 7 bases; nucleotides not matched to a gene: 14. Germline-derived CDR1 and CDR2 are LGHNA and YNFKEQ. The CDR3 protein is CASSLGTGQGRSGYTF. CDR3 in DNA: TGTGCCAGCAGCTTGGGAACCGGACAGGGGAGATCTGGCTACACCTTC.

The chain employs TRBV28 and TRBJ1-4; a possible D gene is TRBD1 (5 bases). The CDR3 consists of 13 residues. Trimming removed 4 bases from V and 5 bases from J, with 8 bases in between. CDR1 and CDR2 (germline): MDHEN, SYDVKM. The CDR3 protein is CASSSGLNEKLFF. The CDR3 DNA reads as TGTGCCAGCAGTTCAGGGTTAAATGAAAAACTGTTTTTT.

The chain links TRBV29-1 to TRBJ2-7; 10 bases line up with TRBD2. V gave up 4 bases and J gave up 1 base; unmatched junction bases: 7. Germline V gene data show CDR1 as SQVTM and CDR2 as ANQGSEA. This CDR3 region has 15 residues. The CDR3 bases are TGCAGCGTTGGGGGAACTAGCGGGAAGTCCTACGAGCAGTACTTC. It codes for CSVGGTSGKSYEQYF.

The chain combines TRBV5-1 with TRBJ2-5; TRBD1 matches at 8 bases. CDR3 length: 16 amino acids. With V trimmed by 0 bases and J by 3 bases, 7 bases remained unmatched. The V gene's germline CDR1 is SGHRS and CDR2 YFSETQ. The DNA of the CDR3 is TGCGCCAGCAGCTTGGGGCCAGGGGGCGCAGAAGAGACCCAGTACTTC. It specifies CASSLGPGGAEETQYF.

V is TRBV21-1 and J is TRBJ2-1; the DNA was not compared with TRBD2, the D call given in the table. TRBV21-1 is recorded as a pseudogene. CDR3 length: 18 amino acids. For the CDR3, the DNA is TGTGCCAGCAGCAAAGAAGCGTTAGCGGAAAGCTCCTACAATGAGCAGTTCTTC. As protein: CASSKEALAESSYNEQFF.

The chain uses TRBV9 and TRBJ1-1, with TRBD1 as a possible D gene (6 bases). Looked up from germline, CDR1 is SGDLS and CDR2 is YYNGEE. This CDR3 has 12 residues. With 7 bases removed from V and 1 base from J, the gap between germline ends came to 8 bases. This CDR3 is CASGQKNTEAFF. The CDR3 coding sequence is TGTGCCAGCGGACAGAAGAACACTGAAGCTTTCTTT.

The DNA for the CDR3 is TGTGCCAGTAGTATAGGGACTGATGGGTCCCTCCACTTT. Translated: CASSIGTDGSLHF. This sequence joins TRBV19 and TRBJ1-6; D not resolved. The length of the CDR3 is 13 residues. The germline V gene has CDR1 LNHDA and CDR2 SQIVND (reference sequence). V was trimmed by 1 base and J by 14 bases, leaving 12 bases between them.

This clone was picked up a small number of times. This chain joins TRBV6-5 and TRBJ2-3, with TRBD1 identical over 10 bases. The CDR3 consists of 15 residues. Germline trimming cut 5 bases from V and 1 base from J; bases unmatched to any gene: 3. Germline V lookup: CDR1 MNHEY, CDR2 SVGAGI. CDR3 sequence reads: CASSRGTGGTDTQYF. DNA of the CDR3: TGTGCCAGCAGTCGCGGGACAGGGGGCACAGATACGCAGTATTTT.

The V gene is TRBV13, the J gene TRBJ2-1, with TRBD1 matching over 9 bases. Unmatched junction bases numbered 6, after V lost 4 bases and J lost 5 bases. This CDR3 has 15 residues. The germline gives CDR1 PRHDT, CDR2 FYEKMQ (reference sequence). CDR3 sequence reads: CASSSTGTGNNEQFF. The CDR3 coding sequence is TGTGCCAGCAGCTCTACCGGGACAGGGAACAATGAGCAGTTCTTC.

The rearrangement links TRBV5-1 to TRBJ2-1; 12 nucleotides agree with TRBD2. With 0 bases clipped from V and 7 bases from J, the junction kept 5 bases outside the gene matches. CDR1 is SGHRS, CDR2 YFSETQ, per germline. The CDR3 covers 16 residues. This CDR3 is CASSLGRTSGMNEQFF. The CDR3 DNA is TGCGCCAGCAGCTTGGGACGGACTAGCGGGATGAATGAGCAGTTCTTC.

The chain carries TRBV6-6 and TRBJ2-1; a possible D gene is TRBD2 (5 bases). V gave up 3 bases and J gave up 10 bases, with 19 bases separating them. The V gene's germline CDR1 is MNHNY and CDR2 SVGAGI (reference sequence). This CDR3 comprises 15 residues. This CDR3 is CASSYDYGLRREQFF. The CDR3 nucleotides are TGTGCCAGCAGTTATGACTATGGCCTACGAAGGGAGCAGTTCTTC.